Below, 18 T cell receptor beta chains from the same sample are listed, as sequenced in a study of shared clonotypes between healthy human individuals. Assay: immunoSEQ multiplex PCR; the TCRdb copy retains only in-frame clones and omits some. The sample lists around 500,000 clones, 76% occurring once. The sample comprised PBMCs. The receptor set was obtained from a woman in her thirties or forties in good health. Some clones in this sample may be carry-over from other donors' samples.

The chain combines TRBV29-1 with TRBJ2-7; D is unclear. Per germline, CDR1 SQVTM and CDR2 ANQGSEA. Trimming left V 2 bases short and J 1 base short, with 6 bases between. The CDR3 runs to 12 residues. The CDR3 region is CSVETDSYEQYF. For the CDR3, the DNA is TGCAGCGTTGAAACAGATTCCTACGAGCAGTACTTC.

The chain joins TRBV19 to TRBJ1-2; D might be TRBD1 (6 bases). Germline V gene lookup returns CDR1 LNHDA and CDR2 SQIVND (reference sequence). The V end was cut by 8 bases, the J end by 1 base, with 14 bases between. This CDR3 is 14 amino acids long. CDR3: CASAPQGSNYGYTF. CDR3 nucleotides: TGTGCCAGTGCCCCACAGGGAAGTAACTATGGCTACACCTTC.

This chain uses TRBV6-1 with TRBJ1-1; D is undetermined. The CDR3 spans 13 residues. V was clipped by 6 bases and J by 1 base, with 9 bases between them. Germline V gives CDR1 MNHNS, CDR2 SASEGT. Here the CDR3 reads CASSYERNTEAFF. CDR3 sequence (DNA): TGTGCCAGCAGCTACGAAAGGAACACTGAAGCTTTCTTT.

In this sample, this clone turned up many times. Within the sample, other DNA sequences also encode this same CDR3. This chain links TRBV6-4 with TRBJ2-3, with D perhaps matching TRBD2 (5 bases). Between the trimmed V and J ends, which lost 2 bases and 4 bases, there was a span of 10 bases. Germline values: CDR1 MRHNA, CDR2 SNTAGT. This CDR3 has 14 residues. CDR3 loop: CASSDGESADTQYF. The CDR3 nucleotides are TGTGCCAGCAGTGACGGGGAGTCCGCAGATACGCAGTATTTT.

This sequence joins TRBV28 and TRBJ2-1; 11 bases map to TRBD2. V lost 2 bases to trimming and J lost 9 bases; unmatched junction nucleotides: 6. CDR1 and CDR2 (germline): MDHEN, SYDVKM. This CDR3 contains 15 residues. CDR3 sequence: CASSLRLAGGSEQFF. The DNA for the CDR3 is TGTGCCAGCAGTTTACGTCTAGCGGGAGGAAGTGAGCAGTTCTTC.

J is TRBJ2-1 and V is TRBV6-1; tentatively, D is TRBD2 (5 bases). The CDR3 has 14 amino acids. The germline gives CDR1 MNHNS, CDR2 SASEGT. Trimming took 6 bases from V and 6 from J, leaving 15 bases between them. CDR3 sequence: CASSAGNGFNEQFF. The CDR3 DNA is TGTGCCAGCAGCGCCGGGAATGGGTTCAATGAGCAGTTCTTC.

The rearrangement uses TRBV7-3 and TRBJ2-1; 7 bases match TRBD1. The J segment lost 7 bases and the V segment lost 1 base, leaving 1 base of the junction unmatched. Germline V gene data show CDR1 as SGHTA and CDR2 as FQGTGA. The CDR3 runs to 13 residues. This chain's CDR3 is CASSLIQGNEQFF. In nucleotides, the CDR3 is TGTGCCAGCAGCTTAATACAGGGGAATGAGCAGTTCTTC.

The chain employs TRBV28 and TRBJ1-1; TRBD1 might be the D (5 bases). CDR3 length equals 14 residues. Trimming took 6 bases from V and 5 from J, leaving 16 bases between them. Germline CDR1 and CDR2: MDHEN and SYDVKM. The CDR3 sequence: CASSSHRRGTEAFF. As DNA, the CDR3 is TGTGCCAGCAGCTCCCACAGGCGGGGGACTGAAGCTTTCTTT.

This chain links TRBV5-1 with TRBJ2-7; TRBD1 matches 9 bases. This CDR3 has 14 amino acids. V lost 4 bases and J lost 3; bases outside the gene matches: 5. CDR1 is SGHRS and CDR2 is YFSETQ in the germline V gene. CDR3 coding DNA: TGCGCCAGCAGCGAAACAGGGGGCGGCTACGAGCAGTACTTC. Its translation is CASSETGGGYEQYF.

V and J are TRBV15 and TRBJ1-2, with D possibly TRBD1 on 5 matching bases. In germline, CDR1 is LNHNV, CDR2 YYDKDF (reference sequence). The germline V and J ends were trimmed by 0 bases and 3 bases, with 14 bases remaining between them. The CDR3 consists of 16 residues. CDR3 sequence: CATSRDQGLHDYGYTF. CDR3 DNA sequence: TGTGCCACCAGCAGAGATCAGGGACTTCATGACTATGGCTACACCTTC.

The CDR3 spells CASNRQIRGNTIYF. CDR3 coding DNA: TGTGCCAGCAATCGACAAATCCGTGGAAACACCATATATTTT. V is TRBV28 and J is TRBJ1-3; D remains ambiguous. Trimming took off 7 bases at V and 3 bases at J, with 13 bases between the two ends. The germline V gene has CDR1 MDHEN and CDR2 SYDVKM. CDR3 length: 14 residues.

The chain couples TRBV28 to TRBJ2-5; possible D gene TRBD1, 5 bases. V lost 7 bases to trimming and J lost 5 bases, with 14 bases between them. CDR3 length: 13 amino acids. CDR1 MDHEN and CDR2 SYDVKM come from the germline V gene. In nucleotides, the CDR3 is TGTGCCAGCAACCCCCCAGGGCGCGAGACCCAGTACTTC. Protein sequence: CASNPPGRETQYF.

CDR3 DNA sequence: TGTGCCAGCGGGACAGTTGAGACCCAGTACTTC. Its protein product is CASGTVETQYF. The chain joins TRBV6-6 to TRBJ2-5, with 7 bases fitting TRBD1. V dropped 8 bases and J dropped 5; count of bases not matched to a gene: 2. The CDR3 is 11 residues long. Germline V lookup: CDR1 MNHNY, CDR2 SVGAGI (reference sequence).

This clone has more than one count but fewer than ten. A far larger clone is a single base away, which makes a read error likely. The chain has TRBV30 and TRBJ2-3; D might be TRBD1 (6 bases). Looked up from germline, CDR1 is GTSNPN and CDR2 is SVGIG (reference sequence). This CDR3 comprises 14 residues. CDR3 in amino acids: CAWMRGRSTGTQYF. The CDR3 nucleotides are TGTGCCTGGATGAGGGGGAGAAGCACAGGTACGCAGTATTTT.

The rearrangement uses TRBV28 and TRBJ2-7; TRBD1 matches 9 bases. Trimming cost V 6 bases and J 0 bases; bases outside gene matches: 18. CDR1 is MDHEN, CDR2 SYDVKM, per germline. The CDR3 sequence is 19 residues long. In DNA form, the CDR3 reads TGTGCCAGCAGCCCTACCGGGACAGGGTATTTTCCGAGCTCCTACGAGCAGTACTTC. This gives the protein CASSPTGTGYFPSSYEQYF. Full variable domain (outside the CDR3, taken from reference TRBV28 and TRBJ2-7): DVKVTQSSRYLVKRTGEKVFLECVQDMDHENMFWYRQDPGLGLRLIYFSYDVKMKEKGDIPEGYSVSREKKERFSLILESASTNQTSMYLCASSPTGTGYFPSSYEQYFGPGTRLTVT.

The chain has TRBV5-1 and TRBJ2-1; 10 bases line up with TRBD2. The germline gives CDR1 SGHRS, CDR2 YFSETQ. The CDR3 totals 15 residues. V shed 4 bases, J shed 3 bases, and the junction held 4 bases outside the gene matches. CDR3 residues: CASSTSGTHYNEQFF. The CDR3 DNA sequence: TGCGCCAGCAGCACTAGCGGGACCCACTACAATGAGCAGTTCTTC.

The CDR3, as DNA: TGCGCCAGCAATCTAGCGGGACGGTCCTACGAGCAGTACTTC. It is translated as CASNLAGRSYEQYF. V gene TRBV10-2 combines with J gene TRBJ2-5; 9 nucleotides agree with TRBD2. Gene TRBJ2-7 matches the end of the DNA better, so the J call may be wrong. Germline CDR1 WSHSY, CDR2 SAAADI. The CDR3 has 14 residues.

The chain couples TRBV11-2 to TRBJ1-5; D unclear. The length of the CDR3 is 14 residues. In germline, CDR1 is SGHAT, CDR2 FQNNGV. V lost 1 base and J lost 2, with 6 bases in between. DNA for the CDR3: TGTGCCAGCAGCTTAGTGGAGGGCAATCAGCCCCAGCATTTT. The encoded protein is CASSLVEGNQPQHF.